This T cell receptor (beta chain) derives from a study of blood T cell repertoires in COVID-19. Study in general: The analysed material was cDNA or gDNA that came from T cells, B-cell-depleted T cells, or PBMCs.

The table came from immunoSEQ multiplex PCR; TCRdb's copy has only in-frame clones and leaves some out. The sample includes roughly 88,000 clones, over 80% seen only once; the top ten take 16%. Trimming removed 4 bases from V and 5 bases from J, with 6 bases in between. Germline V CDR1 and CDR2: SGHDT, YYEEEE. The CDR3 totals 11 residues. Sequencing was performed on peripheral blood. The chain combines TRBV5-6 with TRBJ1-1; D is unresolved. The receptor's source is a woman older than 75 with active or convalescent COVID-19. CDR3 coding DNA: TGTGCCAGCAGCCGACTAACTGAAGCTTTCTTT. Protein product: CASSRLTEAFF.